This T cell receptor beta chain was obtained from a study of cytomegalovirus exposure and HLA in healthy donors. Study findings and constraints: Common viral pathogens seemed, in a later analysis, to connect with several of the most significant clusters. Later analysis associated a missense DCLRE1C variant with TCR beta V- and J-gene trimming. In a later analysis, across HLA loci, associated TCR counts were highest for DRB1, lowest for HLA-C.

PCR was performed using 60 Vbeta and 13 Jbeta primers. The protocol was immunoSEQ multiplex PCR, while the TCRdb copy is restricted to in-frame clones and leaves out a portion. The sample yields 180,000 or so clones, 70% to 90% seen once. A few counts support this clone. Antigen specificity is unknown. The sequence was collected from a man in his late teens or twenties in good health and CMV-seropositive. The sample consisted of PBMCs.

DNA for the CDR3: TGTGCCAGCAGCCAAGGTGGTCCAGGCCGGAGCTACACCTTC. Translating gives CASSQGGPGRSYTF. The rearrangement links TRBV4-2 to TRBJ1-2; no clear D. CDR1 and CDR2 from the germline V gene are LGHNA and YNFKEQ. This CDR3 spans 14 amino acids. V shed 1 base and J shed 9 bases, with 15 bases lying between them.